The clone carrying this TCR beta chain was detected ten times or more. TCR beta CDR3 regions were amplified from RNA. Researchers ran a first-round RT-PCR on the TCR CDR3 using the HTBI primer set. TCRdb recomputed calls from the multiplex PCR reads with MiXCR, one row per CDR3 protein. The table includes over 450,000 distinct CDR3 sequences, roughly 18% detected once. The CDR3 is 15 residues long. V lost 5 bases and J lost 7; bases outside the gene matches: 6. Germline V gene data show CDR1 as MNHEY and CDR2 as SMNVEV (reference sequence). These data belong to a study of T cells in Graves' hyperthyroidism and ophthalmopathy. In the ophthalmopathy cohort, Clinical Activity Score was at least 3, NOSPECS grade at least 4, and duration under 3 months. Exclusions: uncontrolled infection, other autoimmune disease, pregnancy, lactation. Clinical symptoms, serum thyroxine, TRAb, thyroid ultrasound and orbital computed tomography informed diagnoses.

This TCR derives from a woman younger than 35 with Graves' ophthalmopathy. V usage is TRBV27 and J usage is TRBJ2-1; TRBD2 matches 12 bases. Sequencing was done on a sample of blood. The CDR3 here is CASSLAGGPENEQFF. In nucleotides, the CDR3 is TGTGCCAGCAGTCTAGCGGGAGGGCCTGAAAATGAGCAGTTCTTC.